The T cell receptor beta chain under discussion was sequenced for a study of cytomegalovirus exposure and HLA in healthy donors (dated by TCRdb to 2017 to 2019). As for the study more broadly: An earlier analysis of about 560 of the donors reported approximately 280 Gb of sequence data and 117 million unique TCR beta sequences obtained from some 170 million T cells. Of the roughly 400 genotyped donors, about 80% fell in the genetic ancestry cluster associated with self-reported Caucasian donors. The aim of the study was to test whether cataloging public T cell receptors could identify signatures of past pathogen exposure. HLA typing covered class I and class II loci at four-digit resolution. The T cell repertoires of under 750 subjects were profiled by immunosequencing and related to cytomegalovirus serostatus. Among over 350 genotyped donors of the cohort, an average of roughly 240,000 unique TCR beta nucleotide sequences were sequenced per donor, roughly 20% of them non-productive. About 280 gigabases of sequencing data and approximately 91 million unique TCR sequences made up an early release that covered nearly 650 HLA-typed donors. Every discovery cohort repertoire had been produced on one sequencing platform. Donor age, sex, ethnicity and CMV serostatus were compiled together with the repertoire data. Genome-wide SNP genotypes for about 65% of the 666 donors were used in a later genetic analysis, which treated that subset as a discovery cohort. Rather than drawing on any new phenotypic data, the later analysis identified candidate immune exposures from TCR beta sequences and the way those sequences occurred across donors. The number of donors typed differed by locus, with 629-630 for A, B, C, DRB1 and DQB1, around 500 for DQA1, 600 to 610 for DPA1, and 450 to 480 for DPB1. High-throughput TCR immunosequencing, statistical association of individual TCRs with disease status, and machine learning were combined to predict cytomegalovirus infection status. Besides the first cohort of approximately 670 subjects, a separate validation cohort made up of over 95 different subjects was used. An earlier analysis of 587 of the donors applied high-throughput TCR beta sequencing to assess whether each TCR beta V gene segment acted as functional or pseudogenic. Several DR-DQ haplotypes were handled as single units for association and clustering because linkage in the cohort was strong. To study patterns of TCR occurrence, a later analysis re-analyzed previously published TCR beta repertoires from hundreds of donors and added high-resolution HLA genotyping. Study-wide conclusions, independent of this receptor: Because some donors lacked HLA typing at each locus, the association tests relied only on the typed subset. Linkage disequilibrium might explain the correlated functional status among segregating V segments, but an unknown experimental factor could not be excluded. According to a later genetic analysis, donors in an Asian-associated ancestry cluster had fewer N-insertions in productive TCRs than the approximately 630-donor mean. The cohort was sequenced for TCR beta chains only, and without alpha or paired-chain data the features that could be detected were limited. A cluster of highly shared sequence variants was judged likely to represent a technical artifact of the sequencing pipeline. A further reported finding was that TCR beta sequences accurately predicted the HLA-A and HLA-B alleles for most subjects in the first cohort. According to a later analysis, most CMV-associated TCR beta chains appeared to be HLA-restricted, and the HLA associations seemed to be driven largely by CMV exposure. In the study, 164 TCR beta chains were listed as associated with cytomegalovirus. According to the authors, the approach could potentially be generalized to other disease states and immunological phenotypes. A later analysis associated 15,000 or so TCR beta sequences with specific HLA alleles at a false discovery rate of 0.05. In a later analysis, the rate of TCR association differed among HLA loci, with DRB1 alleles having the most associated TCRs and HLA-C alleles having the fewest. In vitro tests confirmed that a few of the cytomegalovirus-associated TCR beta chains recognize cytomegalovirus antigens. In a later analysis, HLA-associated TCR beta chains were found to be more clonally expanded and to have lower generation probabilities than equally common non-associated chains. In a later genetic analysis, a missense DCLRE1C variant was associated with V-gene and J-gene trimming of TCR beta chains, and the association was replicated in an independent cohort. According to a later analysis, parvovirus B19, influenza, CMV and Epstein-Barr virus appeared linked to several top co-occurrence clusters. The classifier was reported to diagnose cytomegalovirus status with high specificity and sensitivity in both the original cohort and the validation cohort. Some IMGT-functional V segments, including TRBV6-2 and TRBV6-3, could not be distinguished by the 87-base-pair reads and were therefore excluded. When HLA alleles, especially DR and DQ, strongly co-occurred, attributing TCR associations to individual alleles was difficult. Broadly in line with IMGT annotations, most TCR beta V segments showed up in productive rearrangements about 90% or about 30% of the time in an earlier analysis of approximately 600 of the donors. Over 15 rarely observed V segments, including chromosome 9 orphons, were excluded from the earlier analysis of a few hundred of the donors because counts were too low. Most TCR sequences were seen in very few donors, while some public TCRs were found in many individuals. Sequencing depth was assumed to be roughly uniform across donors in the presence/absence analyses, though that assumption may not hold. For the cohort, immune exposure information was limited to CMV serostatus.

Library creation used the immunoSEQ multiplex PCR assay. A mixture of 60 forward primers for TCR Vbeta segments and 13 reverse primers for TCR Jbeta segments was used in the multiplex PCR. The CDR3 region of rearranged TCR beta genes was amplified from genomic DNA with a multiplex PCR assay. The Illumina HiSeq System was used to sequence the amplified TCR beta libraries as 87-base-pair reads. The authors' pipeline ran thus. A later analysis tallied roughly 78 million unique TCR beta chains across the 666 repertoires, and around 10 million of those chains were shared by two or more donors. A nearest-neighbor algorithm error-corrected the raw reads and collapsed the reads into unique sequences, merging closely related sequences to remove PCR and sequencing errors. To assign V, D and J gene segments, CDR3 sequences were aligned to IMGT reference sequences. Each retained sequence needed at least a six-nucleotide match to both a V gene segment and a J gene segment. A rearrangement counted as productive if the CDR3 had no stop codons and remained in frame with V and J, and every other rearrangement counted as non-productive. Following IMGT convention, CDR3 was defined as the stretch from the second conserved V-encoded cysteine up to the conserved J-encoded phenylalanine. The earlier analysis of a few hundred of the donors excluded sequences that lacked an unambiguous match to a single V gene segment. An earlier analysis of roughly 590 of the donors called V segments functional above 56.7% productive rearrangements and segregating when the between-donor standard deviation exceeded 5%. A statistical classification framework was developed to diagnose cytomegalovirus status using the catalog of TCR beta chain sequences. In a later analysis, TCR nucleotide sequences were compared against IMGT/GENE-DB human TR gene sequences so that V and J genes could be assigned. The TCRdist pipeline was used in a later analysis to assign CDR3 sequences and most-parsimonious VDJ recombination scenarios. In a later analysis, each TCR beta chain was defined by its CDR3 amino acid sequence together with its V-gene family, and reads lacking a unique V-gene family were excluded. To address suspected cross-contamination and a sequencing artifact, a later analysis removed some 620 highly shared, low-generation-probability nucleotide sequences. For each public chain, a later analysis derived a clonal expansion index from normalized ranks of inferred template counts within each repertoire. In a later analysis, generation probabilities were computed using a VDJ recombination model fitted to out-of-frame rearrangements, and the results were checked against IGoR. A later analysis scored TCR-TCR, TCR-HLA and TCR-CMV co-occurrence with hypergeometric tests, applying a repertoire-size bias correction to TCR pairs. A later analysis estimated false discovery rates by permuting HLA or CMV assignments 20 times. A later analysis grouped co-occurring TCRs with DBSCAN, adding TCRdist sequence similarity when clustering within HLA-allele-positive subsets. For co-occurrence clustering, repertoires with fewer than 30,000 or more than 120,000 public chains were excluded, along with five or six repertoires with anomalous nucleotide sharing. The immuneACCESS repertoire file appears here via TCRdb, limited to in-frame rearrangements. These files lack a portion of the clones; in checked studies, under half of the deficit traces to unresolved V genes, and the cause of the others is not known. That table furnishes V, J and clone size, whereas the DNA furnished D and trimming. The sample table holds approximately 77,000 clones, of which 78% were seen once. Around 4.2% of the sample comes from the top ten.

Concerning this clone: Its antigen is currently not known. The sample holds no much larger clone one base away, and base qualities are not on file.

The CDR3 runs 15 residues from the cysteine to the phenylalanine. The DNA shown is the 45-base CDR3, in frame from base 1. V loses 5 bases at its end and J loses 3 bases; junction bases beyond the gene matches: 8. The germline V gene encodes CDR1 SEHNR and CDR2 FQNEAQ (reference sequence). The cohort was made up of roughly 670 healthy bone marrow donors. At the time of sampling, all cohort members were nominally healthy, though unrecorded immune exposures were likely present. The donor was CMV seronegative and belonged to the group of several hundred seronegative cohort members. Each donor provided a peripheral blood sample, and peripheral blood mononuclear cells were used for TCR beta sequencing. The Qiagen DNeasy Blood Extraction Kit was used to extract genomic DNA from the blood cell samples.

The sequenced material came from PBMCs. The rearrangement combines TRBV7-9 with TRBJ1-1; TRBD1 fits 8 bases in the junction. The clonotype was recovered from a man aged 35 to 55 in good health and CMV-seronegative. The CDR3 protein sequence reads: CASSPPNRGYTEAFF. The nucleotides read TGTGCCAGCAGCCCGCCGAACAGGGGGTACACTGAAGCTTTCTTT.